The rows below give T cell receptor beta chains drawn from one sample of a study of OX40 agonist ivuxolimab in advanced cancers. Some clones are missing from TCRdb's copy, which holds only in-frame ones; the method was immunoSEQ multiplex PCR. The table includes about 86,000 clones, around 88% detected once. The sequencing used CD4+ or CD8+ T cells sorted from blood, collected in a trial of the OX40 agonist ivuxolimab. Source of these receptors: an adult with an advanced solid tumor such as melanoma, head and neck, liver or kidney cancer. The CDR3 runs from the conserved cysteine through the conserved F or W. D genes are given only for firm matches. Clone size is stated in some rows and not others, as once, few, many or a class when expanded.

clone_size: -
v_call: TRBV18
d_call: TRBD1
j_call: TRBJ2-5
cdr3_aa: CASSPLDRVGQETQYF
cdr3_nt: TGTGCCAGCTCACCTCTGGACAGGGTCGGTCAAGAGACCCAGTACTTC

clone_size: -
v_call: TRBV9
d_call: -
j_call: TRBJ2-2
cdr3_aa: CASSVVPRGGTGELFF
cdr3_nt: TGTGCCAGCAGCGTAGTGCCCAGGGGTGGCACCGGGGAGCTGTTTTTT

clone_size: -
v_call: TRBV9
d_call: TRBD2
j_call: TRBJ2-7
cdr3_aa: CASSLGLAASYEQYF
cdr3_nt: TGTGCCAGCAGCTTGGGACTAGCGGCTTCCTACGAGCAGTACTTC

clone_size: -
v_call: TRBV27
d_call: TRBD1
j_call: TRBJ1-2
cdr3_aa: CASSLSFRGYGYTF
cdr3_nt: TGTGCCAGCAGTTTATCGTTCAGGGGGTATGGCTACACCTTC

clone_size: -
v_call: TRBV9
d_call: TRBD1
j_call: TRBJ2-2
cdr3_aa: CASSVVGTDTGELFF
cdr3_nt: TGTGCCAGCAGCGTAGTTGGGACAGACACCGGGGAGCTGTTTTTT

clone_size: -
v_call: TRBV9
d_call: TRBD1
j_call: TRBJ2-1
cdr3_aa: CASSVRPGGADEQFF
cdr3_nt: TGTGCCAGCAGCGTAAGACCAGGGGGCGCGGATGAGCAGTTCTTC

clone_size: -
v_call: TRBV7-8
d_call: -
j_call: TRBJ2-1
cdr3_aa: CASSSSGTGHNEQFF
cdr3_nt: TGTGCCAGCAGCTCGTCCGGGACGGGACACAATGAGCAGTTCTTC

clone_size: -
v_call: TRBV7-2
d_call: -
j_call: TRBJ2-1
cdr3_aa: CASRRQENEQFF
cdr3_nt: TGTGCCAGCAGACGACAGGAGAATGAGCAGTTCTTC

clone_size: -
v_call: TRBV7-2
d_call: TRBD2
j_call: TRBJ2-3
cdr3_aa: CASSWLTSGIRDTQYF
cdr3_nt: TGTGCCAGCAGCTGGCTGACTAGCGGGATAAGAGATACGCAGTATTTT

clone_size: -
v_call: TRBV12-5
d_call: -
j_call: TRBJ2-5
cdr3_aa: CASGRDRETQYF
cdr3_nt: TGTGCTAGTGGGCGGGACAGAGAGACCCAGTACTTC

clone_size: -
v_call: TRBV19
d_call: TRBD2
j_call: TRBJ2-1
cdr3_aa: CASSLVGLAGGDEQFF
cdr3_nt: TGTGCCAGTAGCCTCGTCGGACTAGCGGGAGGCGATGAGCAGTTCTTC

clone_size: -
v_call: TRBV28
d_call: TRBD1
j_call: TRBJ2-7
cdr3_aa: CASSPSTGSSYEQYF
cdr3_nt: TGTGCCAGCAGTCCCTCGACAGGGAGTTCCTACGAGCAGTACTTC

clone_size: -
v_call: TRBV7-9
d_call: -
j_call: TRBJ2-1
cdr3_aa: CASSLGGNPLYNEQFF
cdr3_nt: TGTGCCAGCAGCTTAGGGGGGAACCCTCTCTACAATGAGCAGTTCTTC

clone_size: once
v_call: TRBV6-6
d_call: -
j_call: TRBJ2-7
cdr3_aa: CASRGFSEQYF
cdr3_nt: TGTGCCAGCAGGGGTTTCTCCGAGCAGTACTTC

clone_size: -
v_call: TRBV6-1
d_call: TRBD1
j_call: TRBJ2-7
cdr3_aa: CASSSQGAHEQYF
cdr3_nt: TGTGCCAGCAGTTCACAGGGGGCCCACGAGCAGTACTTC

clone_size: -
v_call: TRBV18
d_call: -
j_call: TRBJ1-1
cdr3_aa: CASSRGDTEAFF
cdr3_nt: TGTGCCAGCTCCCGGGGGGACACTGAAGCTTTCTTT

clone_size: -
v_call: TRBV9
d_call: TRBD1
j_call: TRBJ2-5
cdr3_aa: CASSVGTGLEQYF
cdr3_nt: TGTGCCAGCAGCGTGGGGACAGGCCTGGAGCAGTACTTC

clone_size: -
v_call: TRBV9
d_call: TRBD2
j_call: TRBJ2-3
cdr3_aa: CASSEGLAGSDTQYF
cdr3_nt: TGTGCCAGCAGCGAGGGACTAGCGGGATCAGATACGCAGTATTTT

clone_size: -
v_call: TRBV6-6
d_call: -
j_call: TRBJ2-1
cdr3_aa: CASARESAPNEQFF
cdr3_nt: TGTGCCAGCGCCCGGGAATCCGCCCCTAATGAGCAGTTCTTC

clone_size: few
v_call: TRBV5-1
d_call: -
j_call: TRBJ1-2
cdr3_aa: CASSLETTGYGYTF
cdr3_nt: TGCGCCAGCAGCTTGGAAACCACAGGCTATGGCTACACCTTC

clone_size: -
v_call: TRBV7-2
d_call: TRBD1
j_call: TRBJ2-3
cdr3_aa: CASSTRTGPDTQYF
cdr3_nt: TGTGCCAGCAGCACCCGGACAGGCCCAGATACGCAGTATTTT

clone_size: -
v_call: TRBV4-2
d_call: TRBD1
j_call: TRBJ1-2
cdr3_aa: CASSSQQGADGYTF
cdr3_nt: TGTGCCAGCAGCTCTCAACAGGGGGCAGATGGCTACACCTTC

clone_size: -
v_call: TRBV7-9
d_call: TRBD1
j_call: TRBJ1-1
cdr3_aa: CASSSTQGQVNTEAFF
cdr3_nt: TGTGCCAGCAGCTCTACACAGGGGCAGGTGAACACTGAAGCTTTCTTT

clone_size: -
v_call: TRBV15
d_call: TRBD1
j_call: TRBJ1-5
cdr3_aa: CATRNRGQGRNQPQHF
cdr3_nt: TGTGCCACCCGCAATCGGGGACAGGGCCGCAATCAGCCCCAGCATTTT

clone_size: -
v_call: TRBV6-6
d_call: -
j_call: TRBJ1-5
cdr3_aa: CASSLRYQPQHF
cdr3_nt: TGTGCCAGCAGTTTACGGTATCAGCCCCAGCATTTT

clone_size: -
v_call: TRBV11-3
d_call: -
j_call: TRBJ2-7
cdr3_aa: CASSLDGPSEQYF
cdr3_nt: TGTGCCAGCAGCTTAGATGGGCCATCCGAGCAGTACTTC

clone_size: -
v_call: TRBV11-2
d_call: -
j_call: TRBJ1-1
cdr3_aa: CASSLGGRGTEAFF
cdr3_nt: TGTGCCAGCAGCTTAGGTGGCAGAGGCACTGAAGCTTTCTTT

clone_size: -
v_call: TRBV19
d_call: -
j_call: TRBJ2-3
cdr3_aa: CASSLLLSTDTQYF
cdr3_nt: TGTGCCAGTAGTCTCCTGCTTAGCACAGATACGCAGTATTTT

clone_size: -
v_call: TRBV13
d_call: -
j_call: TRBJ2-7
cdr3_aa: CASSLNAIYEQYF
cdr3_nt: TGTGCCAGCAGCTTAAACGCAATCTACGAGCAGTACTTC

clone_size: few
v_call: TRBV19
d_call: -
j_call: TRBJ2-5
cdr3_aa: CASSIEYDRDSQETQYF
cdr3_nt: TGTGCCAGTAGTATAGAGTATGACCGGGACTCACAAGAGACCCAGTACTTC

clone_size: -
v_call: TRBV19
d_call: TRBD2
j_call: TRBJ2-2
cdr3_aa: CASIPGLARFGELFF
cdr3_nt: TGTGCCAGTATTCCGGGACTAGCGCGGTTCGGGGAGCTGTTTTTT

clone_size: -
v_call: TRBV2
d_call: -
j_call: TRBJ1-5
cdr3_aa: CASSRGPLRTDQHF
cdr3_nt: TGTGCCAGCAGTCGGGGCCCCCTGAGAACGGACCAGCATTTT

clone_size: few
v_call: TRBV5-1
d_call: TRBD2
j_call: TRBJ2-7
cdr3_aa: CASSYSGTSGEQYF
cdr3_nt: TGCGCCAGCAGCTACTCCGGGACTAGCGGCGAGCAGTACTTC

clone_size: -
v_call: TRBV4-2
d_call: -
j_call: TRBJ2-2
cdr3_aa: CASSWGTLLGPDTGELFF
cdr3_nt: TGTGCCAGCAGTTGGGGTACCCTACTAGGGCCCGACACCGGGGAGCTGTTTTTT

clone_size: -
v_call: TRBV29-1
d_call: TRBD1
j_call: TRBJ1-4
cdr3_aa: CSAAGGAGEKLFF
cdr3_nt: TGCAGCGCCGCAGGGGGCGCGGGGGAAAAACTGTTTTTT

clone_size: -
v_call: TRBV27
d_call: -
j_call: TRBJ2-3
cdr3_aa: CASSARAGWADTQYF
cdr3_nt: TGTGCCAGCAGCGCGAGAGCGGGCTGGGCAGATACGCAGTATTTT

clone_size: -
v_call: TRBV5-4
d_call: TRBD2
j_call: TRBJ2-1
cdr3_aa: CASSLRTSGIPHEQFF
cdr3_nt: TGTGCCAGCAGCTTGAGAACTAGCGGGATACCCCATGAGCAGTTCTTC